This is a list of T cell receptor beta chains from one sample in a study of B cell selection in AIRE deficiency. The table came from immunoSEQ multiplex PCR; TCRdb's copy has only in-frame clones and leaves some out. Here the sample spans approximately 19,000 clones, almost 97% being singletons. Sequencing was carried out using conventional CD4+ T cells sorted from PBMCs. These receptors were obtained from a human donor with AIRE deficiency. Both conserved end residues are trimmed from each CDR3.

V gene	J gene	CDR3 length	CDR3 protein
TRBV6-5	TRBJ1-2	14	ASSYSPRAGDYGYT
TRBV18	TRBJ1-5	15	ASSPRASGYSNQPQH
TRBV2	TRBJ2-7	9	ASRVELAFS
TRBV6-1	TRBJ1-1	13	ASSVRVDGSTEAF
TRBV5-1	TRBJ2-1	15	ASSLALLAGGHNEQF
TRBV7-2	TRBJ1-1	12	ASTPGGRYTEAF
TRBV18	TRBJ1-5	12	ASSPIGVGQPQH
TRBV27	TRBJ1-2	11	ASSRNTRDGYT
TRBV5-1	TRBJ1-4	11	ASSLGSNEKLF
TRBV12-2	TRBJ1-5	16	ASRLSVVGLVESQPQH
TRBV7-7	TRBJ2-1	11	ASSFDNYNEQF
TRBV7-6	TRBJ2-5	13	ASSLLGGFEETQY
TRBV5-6	TRBJ1-5	12	ASNYRDTNQPQH
TRBV19	TRBJ1-1	11	ASRGQGATEAF
TRBV6-1	TRBJ2-1	14	ASSERDRAVTGEQF
TRBV10-3	TRBJ1-5	13	AIRAGTATNQPQH
TRBV30	TRBJ1-5	11	AWTAGYGEPQH
TRBV7-2	TRBJ1-2	12	ASSLSPAGFGYT
TRBV29-1	TRBJ2-1	14	SVPVSGGGSYNEQF
TRBV30	TRBJ1-1	9	AWDRNTEAF
TRBV5-1	TRBJ1-4	13	ASSLQVATNEKLF
TRBV5-1	TRBJ1-1	12	ASSKSGGNTEAF
TRBV10-3	TRBJ2-3	10	AISTGTDTQY
TRBV7-9	TRBJ2-3	16	ASSPGGETSGSADTQY
TRBV6-1	TRBJ2-2	14	ASSARPPLNTGELF
TRBV11-3	TRBJ1-4	13	ASSLGTGEDEKLF
TRBV5-1	TRBJ1-6	13	ASSFVGGPDLPLH
TRBV6-5	TRBJ2-7	13	ASRQFPGQGYEQY
TRBV4-2	TRBJ1-4	17	ASSLLPSGQAGTNEKLF
TRBV18	TRBJ1-1	14	ASSPRGLRGNTEAF
TRBV6-5	TRBJ2-7	13	ASSLQGAVAYEQY
TRBV6-1	TRBJ2-1	20	ASSEAPVSGLAAQRTYNEQF
TRBV4-3	TRBJ1-2	13	ASSPGTGNNYGYT
TRBV19	TRBJ2-1	13	ASSIGKSSYNEQF
TRBV14	TRBJ1-2	12	ASSQDWQGGGYT
TRBV13	TRBJ2-1	12	ASSPLREDNEQF
TRBV7-9	TRBJ2-7	11	ASSFAGGHEQY
TRBV7-9	TRBJ2-3	13	ASSSLARSTDTQY
TRBV4-3	TRBJ2-7	11	ASSQWTNNEQY
TRBV2	TRBJ2-1	16	ASSDPSSVLAGGNEQF
TRBV2	TRBJ1-1	11	ASTGDKGTEAF
TRBV5-6	TRBJ2-5	12	ASSLWGGPETQY
TRBV28	TRBJ2-7	13	ASSLPPGRPYEQY
TRBV11-3	TRBJ2-1	11	ASSGGTYNEQF
TRBV28	TRBJ1-1	12	ASSQATGSGLAF
TRBV4-1	TRBJ2-2	12	ASSQGEGPGELF
TRBV4-1	TRBJ2-7	15	ASSRLIRQGVSYEQY
TRBV6-5	TRBJ2-1	13	ASSLGLVLYNEQF
TRBV5-1	TRBJ2-1	10	ASSGGRNEQF
TRBV28	TRBJ2-7	12	ASSLGTGMGEQY